This T cell receptor (beta chain) was profiled in a study of cytomegalovirus exposure and HLA in healthy donors. The CDR3 loop spans 13 amino acids. The V end lost 4 bases, the J end lost 10 bases, and 13 bases lay between the germline ends. Germline CDR1 WSHSY, CDR2 SAAADI. The PCR was carried out with 60 Vbeta primers and 13 Jbeta primers. The repertoire was sequenced with immunoSEQ multiplex PCR; TCRdb's copy has only in-frame clones and lacks some. Of about 150,000 clones listed, about 84% are singletons. This TCR was sampled from a woman between 35 and 50 years old in good health and CMV-seropositive. This chain links TRBV10-2 with TRBJ2-2, with D uncertain. Sequencing input: PBMCs. CDR3: CASSARGGAELFF. The CDR3 DNA is TGCGCCAGCAGTGCGAGAGGCGGCGCGGAGCTGTTTTTT.